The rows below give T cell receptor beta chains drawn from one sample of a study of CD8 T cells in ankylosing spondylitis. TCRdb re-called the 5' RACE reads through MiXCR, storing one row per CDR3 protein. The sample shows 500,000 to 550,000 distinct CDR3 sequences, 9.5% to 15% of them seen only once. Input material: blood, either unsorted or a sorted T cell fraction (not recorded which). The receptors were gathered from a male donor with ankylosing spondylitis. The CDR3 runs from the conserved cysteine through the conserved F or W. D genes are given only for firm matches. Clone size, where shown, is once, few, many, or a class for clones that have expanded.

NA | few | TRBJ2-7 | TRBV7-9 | TGTGCCAGCAGCCTCCCGACAGATTACGAGCAGTACTTC | CASSLPTDYEQYF
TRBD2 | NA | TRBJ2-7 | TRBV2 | TGTGCCAGCACCGGGACTAGGAACGAGCAGTACTTC | CASTGTRNEQYF
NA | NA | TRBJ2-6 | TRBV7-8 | TGTGCCAGCAGCTGGACCTCTCTGGGGGCCAACGTCCTGACTTTC | CASSWTSLGANVLTF
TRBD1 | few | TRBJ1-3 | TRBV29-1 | TGCAGCGTTGAAGACCGGACAGGGGCTTTTGCTGGAAACACCATATATTTT | CSVEDRTGAFAGNTIYF
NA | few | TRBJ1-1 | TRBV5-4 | TGTGCCAGCAGCTTAGCGTCAGGGCACACTGAAGCTTTCTTT | CASSLASGHTEAFF
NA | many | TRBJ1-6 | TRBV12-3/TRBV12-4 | TGTGCCAGCAGTTCCACAGGAAATTCACCCCTCCACTTT | CASSSTGNSPLHF
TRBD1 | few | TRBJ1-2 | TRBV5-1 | TGCGCCAGCAGCTTAGACCGGACAGGGTATGGCTACACCTTC | CASSLDRTGYGYTF
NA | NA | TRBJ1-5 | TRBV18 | TGTGCCAGCTCATCTGACCCGGTGCTTCAGCCCCAGCATTTT | CASSSDPVLQPQHF
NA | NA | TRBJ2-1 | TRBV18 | TGTGCCAGCTCACCAACCGGGACTCACTCCTACAATGAGCAGTTCTTC | CASSPTGTHSYNEQFF
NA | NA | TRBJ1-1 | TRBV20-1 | TGCAGTGCCCCCCGGGAACTAGGGAACACTGAAGCTTTCTTT | CSAPRELGNTEAFF
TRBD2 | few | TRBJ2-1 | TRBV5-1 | TGCGCCAGCAGCGGGGGGGACGGCAGCTTGGGGGAGTTCTTC | CASSGGDGSLGEFF
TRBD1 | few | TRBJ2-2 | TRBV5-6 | TGTGCCAGCAGCTTGGCTATGGGACAGGGGGCGAACACCGGGGAGCTGTTTTTT | CASSLAMGQGANTGELFF
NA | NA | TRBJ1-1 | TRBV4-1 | TGCGCCAGCAGCCAAGAAGTGGCAGGCAGGAACACTGAAGCTTTCTTT | CASSQEVAGRNTEAFF
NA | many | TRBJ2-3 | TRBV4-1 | TGCGCCAGCAGCCTTTTAGACAGACCAGATACGCAGTATTTT | CASSLLDRPDTQYF
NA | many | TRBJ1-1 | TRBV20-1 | TGCAGTGCTGGCGGACATCGGGCCGCTGAAGCTTTCTTT | CSAGGHRAAEAFF
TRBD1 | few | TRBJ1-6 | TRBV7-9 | TGTGCCAGCAGCGTGGACAGGGGGCTTTGGCCCCTCCACTTT | CASSVDRGLWPLHF
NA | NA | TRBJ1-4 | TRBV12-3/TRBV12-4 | TGTGCCAGCAGTCTAGAAGGCCCCGGGACTAATGAAAAACTGTTTTTT | CASSLEGPGTNEKLFF
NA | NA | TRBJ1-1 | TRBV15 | TGTGCCACCAGCAGAGGAATCTCAATGAACACTGAAGCTTTCTTT | CATSRGISMNTEAFF
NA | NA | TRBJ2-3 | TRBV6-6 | TGTGCCAGCCTTGACGGAGATACGCAGTATTTT | CASLDGDTQYF
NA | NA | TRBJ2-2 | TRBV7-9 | TGTGCCAGCAGCTTAGGCGTAACGTCCGGGGAGCTGTTTTTT | CASSLGVTSGELFF
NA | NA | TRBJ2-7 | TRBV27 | TGTGCCAGCAGTTCCCTTCGGGAGCAGTACTTC | CASSSLREQYF
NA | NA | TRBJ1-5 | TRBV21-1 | TGTGCCAGCAGCAAAATTTGTACAGGGATCAATCAGCCCCAGCATTTT | CASSKICTGINQPQHF
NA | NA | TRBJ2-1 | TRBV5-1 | TGCGCCAGCAGCTTGGAGGTTAGCGGATACAATGAGCAGTTCTTC | CASSLEVSGYNEQFF
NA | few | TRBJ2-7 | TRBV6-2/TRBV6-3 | TGTGCCAGCAGTTATAGTGAATCCAGCTCCTACGAGCAGTACTTC | CASSYSESSSYEQYF
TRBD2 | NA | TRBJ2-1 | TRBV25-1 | TGTGCCAGCAGTGATTGGACTAGCGGGGAGAGCTCCTACAATGAGCAGTTCTTC | CASSDWTSGESSYNEQFF
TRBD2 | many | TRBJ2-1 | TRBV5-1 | TGCGCCAGCAGCTTGGCCGGGCGGGAGGTCGGCAATGAGCAGTTCTTC | CASSLAGREVGNEQFF
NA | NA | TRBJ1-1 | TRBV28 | TGTGCCAGCAGTCTTCGGGGGGCGCGGGGTGAAGCTTTCTTT | CASSLRGARGEAFF
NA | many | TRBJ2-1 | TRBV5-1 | TGCGCCAGCAGCTTGTTCTCGGGGACCTACAATGAGCAGTTCTTC | CASSLFSGTYNEQFF
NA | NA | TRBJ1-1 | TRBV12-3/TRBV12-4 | TGTGCCAGCAGTACGGACAGTCAAGAGGCTGAAGCTTTCTTT | CASSTDSQEAEAFF
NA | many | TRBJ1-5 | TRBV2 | TGTGCCAGCAGAGTAAGGTTTAGCAATCAGCCCCAGCATTTT | CASRVRFSNQPQHF
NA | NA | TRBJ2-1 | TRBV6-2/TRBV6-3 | TGTGCCAGCAAGAAAGGACAGTACAATGAGCAGTTCTTC | CASKKGQYNEQFF
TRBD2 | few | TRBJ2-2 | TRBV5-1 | TGCGCCAGCAGCTTGGTTGGTCTAGCGGGAGGTGTTCTGACCGGGGAGCTGTTTTTT | CASSLVGLAGGVLTGELFF
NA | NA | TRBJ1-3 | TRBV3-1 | TGTGCCTGCAGTCTGCTCGGGGGAGGAATGGAATCTGGAAACACCATATATTTT | CACSLLGGGMESGNTIYF
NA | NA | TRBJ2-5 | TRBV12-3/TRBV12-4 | TGTGCCAGCAGCGACAGGATACAAGAGACCCAGTACTTC | CASSDRIQETQYF
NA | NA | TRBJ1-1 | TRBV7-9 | TGTGCCAGCAGCTTAGGGGGGCTGGCGAACACTGAAGCTTTCTTT | CASSLGGLANTEAFF
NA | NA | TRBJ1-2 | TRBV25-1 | TGTGCCAGCAGTGTCCCCTCGGGGAGCTACACCTTC | CASSVPSGSYTF
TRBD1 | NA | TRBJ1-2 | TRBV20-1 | TGCAGTGCTACCCGGGACAGGGGACCCTATGGCTACACCTTC | CSATRDRGPYGYTF
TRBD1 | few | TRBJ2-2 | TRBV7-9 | TGTGCCAGCAGCAATCGGGACAGTGGGCTGTTTTTT | CASSNRDSGLFF
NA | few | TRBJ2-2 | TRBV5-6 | TGTGCCAGCAGCTTGGTAGCGGACACCGGGGAGCTGTTTTTT | CASSLVADTGELFF
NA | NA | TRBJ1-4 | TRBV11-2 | TGTGCCAGCAGCACGACGACCGGGGCCGAAAAACTGTTTTTT | CASSTTTGAEKLFF
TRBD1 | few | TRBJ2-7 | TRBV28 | TGTGCCAGCAGTGCTCAAGGACAGGGTTCCTACGAGCAGTACTTC | CASSAQGQGSYEQYF
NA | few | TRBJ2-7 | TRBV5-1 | TGCGCCAGCACCCCCCTCTCGGGATTTGGCTCCTACGAGCAGTACTTC | CASTPLSGFGSYEQYF
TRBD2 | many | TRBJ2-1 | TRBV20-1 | TGCAGTGCTAGAGGAGGGAGCGGGGTCTACAATGAGCAGTTCTTC | CSARGGSGVYNEQFF
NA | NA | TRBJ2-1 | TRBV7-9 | TGTGCCAGCAGCTCGGGGAGGAACTCCTACAATGAGCAGTTCTTC | CASSSGRNSYNEQFF
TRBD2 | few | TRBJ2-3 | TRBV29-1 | TGCAGCGCCGCAAGGGGAGCGGGGGACACAGATACGCAGTATTTT | CSAARGAGDTDTQYF
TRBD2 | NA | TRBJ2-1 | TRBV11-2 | TGTGCCAGCAGCCAGAAGGGTAGCGGGGTCTACAATGAGCAGTTCTTC | CASSQKGSGVYNEQFF
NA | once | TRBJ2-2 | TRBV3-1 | TGTGCCAGCAGTCCGACTAGGGGCGCCGGGGAGCTGTTTTTT | CASSPTRGAGELFF
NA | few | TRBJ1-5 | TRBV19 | TGTGCCAGTAGTATTGTGGATAGCAATCAGCCCCAGCATTTT | CASSIVDSNQPQHF
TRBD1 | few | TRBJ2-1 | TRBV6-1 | TGTGCCAGTGAGGGGGCCATCTCCTACAATGAGCAGTTCTTC | CASEGAISYNEQFF
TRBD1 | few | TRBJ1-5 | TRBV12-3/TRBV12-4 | TGTGCCAGCAGTAACGGACAGGGGTTGAATCAGCCCCAGCATTTT | CASSNGQGLNQPQHF